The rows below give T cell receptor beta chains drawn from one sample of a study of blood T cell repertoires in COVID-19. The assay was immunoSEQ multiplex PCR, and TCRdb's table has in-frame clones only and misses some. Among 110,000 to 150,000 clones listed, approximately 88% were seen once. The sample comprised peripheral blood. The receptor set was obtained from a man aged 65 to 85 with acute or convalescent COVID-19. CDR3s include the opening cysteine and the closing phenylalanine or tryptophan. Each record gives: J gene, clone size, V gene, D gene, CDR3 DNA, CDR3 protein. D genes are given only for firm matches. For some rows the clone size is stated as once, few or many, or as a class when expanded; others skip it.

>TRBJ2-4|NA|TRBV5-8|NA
TGTGCCAGCAGCCCGGGGTGGGCCAAAAACATTCAGTACTTC
CASSPGWAKNIQYF
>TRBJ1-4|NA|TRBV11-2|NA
TGTGCCAGCAGCCCCCGACCCTGGGGAGGCGATGAAAAACTGTTTTTT
CASSPRPWGGDEKLFF
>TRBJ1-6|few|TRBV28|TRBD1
TGTGCCAGCAGCCCGGGACAGGGGAGTTCACCCCTCCACTTT
CASSPGQGSSPLHF
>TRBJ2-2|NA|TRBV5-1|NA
TGCGCCAGCAGCTTGGACAGGGTGAACACCGGGGAGCTGTTTTTT
CASSLDRVNTGELFF
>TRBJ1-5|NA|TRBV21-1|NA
TGTGCCAGCAGTCTTAAACCCTCCGGGACAGGAACTCTGCTTTCCCTGCCCCAGCATTTT
CASSLKPSGTGTLLSLPQHF
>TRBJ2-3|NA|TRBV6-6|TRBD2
TGTGCCAGCAGTTACGGTAGCGGGAAAACAGATACGCAGTATTTT
CASSYGSGKTDTQYF
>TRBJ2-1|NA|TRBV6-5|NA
TGTGCCAGCAGCCCCCGAGGGGGAACCTACAATGAGCAGTTCTTC
CASSPRGGTYNEQFF
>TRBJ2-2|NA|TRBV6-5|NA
TGTGCCAGCACCCGGACCGGGGAGCTGTTTTTT
CASTRTGELFF
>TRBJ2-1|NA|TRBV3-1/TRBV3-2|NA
TGTGCCAGCAGCCCGGGAATAGGGTCCTACAATGAGCAGTTCTTC
CASSPGIGSYNEQFF
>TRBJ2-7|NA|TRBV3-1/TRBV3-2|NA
TGTGCCAGCAGCCCGCGGCGGGGCCGCTACGAGCAGTACTTC
CASSPRRGRYEQYF
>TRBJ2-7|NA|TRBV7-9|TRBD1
TGTGCCAGCAGCGTCGACAGGGCCGCCTACGAGCAGTACTTC
CASSVDRAAYEQYF
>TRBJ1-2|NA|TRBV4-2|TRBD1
TGTGCCAGCAGTCGTAAAGAGACAGGGATGAGCGGCTACACCTTC
CASSRKETGMSGYTF
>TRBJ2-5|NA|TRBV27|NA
TGTGCCAGCAGCTCCCTCCTTCGGGGTTCCCAAGAGACCCAGTACTTC
CASSSLLRGSQETQYF
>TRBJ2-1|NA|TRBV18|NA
TGTGCCAGCTCAGTAGCGACAACCATTAGCGGTAGCTCCTACAATGAGCAGTTCTTC
CASSVATTISGSSYNEQFF
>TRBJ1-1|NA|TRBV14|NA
TGTGCCAGCAGCCAAGGTCAGGTAGGCAAAGCTTTCTTT
CASSQGQVGKAFF
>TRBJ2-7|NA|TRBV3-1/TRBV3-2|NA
TGTGCCAGCAGCCAAGATTCCGGGAACCCCTACGAGCAGTACTTC
CASSQDSGNPYEQYF
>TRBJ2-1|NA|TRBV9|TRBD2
TGTGCCAGCAGCGTCCCCCAGACTAGCAATTACAATGAGCAGTTCTTC
CASSVPQTSNYNEQFF
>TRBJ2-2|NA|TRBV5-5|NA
TGTGCCAGCAGCGCGGTACTAGTTGGCGGGGAGCTGTTTTTT
CASSAVLVGGELFF
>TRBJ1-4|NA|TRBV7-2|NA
TGTGCCAGCAGCTTAAGGCTGGCACTAAATGAAAAACTGTTTTTT
CASSLRLALNEKLFF
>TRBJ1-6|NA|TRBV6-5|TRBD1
TGTGCCAGCAGTTACGGACAGGGGGGGTCACCCCTCCACTTT
CASSYGQGGSPLHF
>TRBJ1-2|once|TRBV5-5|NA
TGTGCCAGCAGCCCCCCTACAGGCTATGGCTACACCTTC
CASSPPTGYGYTF
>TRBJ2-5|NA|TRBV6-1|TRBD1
TGTGCCAGCAGTGAAAGACAGGGTGTCTTGTCCGAGACCCAGTACTTC
CASSERQGVLSETQYF
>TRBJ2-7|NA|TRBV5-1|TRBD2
TGCGCCAGCAGCTTCCTAGCGGGGGCCTACGAGCAGTACTTC
CASSFLAGAYEQYF
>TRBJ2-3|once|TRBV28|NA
TGTGCCAGCAGGGTCCACACGAATACGCAGTATTTT
CASRVHTNTQYF
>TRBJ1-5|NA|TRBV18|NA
TGTGCCAGCTCACCACCGGGGGGGCCAAATCAGCCCCAGCATTTT
CASSPPGGPNQPQHF
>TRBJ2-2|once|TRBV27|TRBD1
TGTGCCAGCAGCCGCGAGGGAGGGACAGGGCGCCCCGGGGAGCTGTTTTTT
CASSREGGTGRPGELFF
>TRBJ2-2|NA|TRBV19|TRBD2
TGTGCCAGTACGACGACGGGGGGCACCGGGGAGCTGTTTTTT
CASTTTGGTGELFF
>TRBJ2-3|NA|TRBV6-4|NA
TGTGCCAGCAGAGCGGGTTATAGCACAGATACGCAGTATTTT
CASRAGYSTDTQYF
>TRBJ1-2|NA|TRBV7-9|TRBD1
TGTGCCAGCAGCTCGGACAGGGCTGGCTATGGCTACACCTTC
CASSSDRAGYGYTF
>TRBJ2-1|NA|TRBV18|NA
TGTGCCAGCTCACCACCGTCGACTCCCAACGAGCAGTTCTTC
CASSPPSTPNEQFF
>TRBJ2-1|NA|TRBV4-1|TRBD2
TGCGCCAGCAGCCAAGACCCCTCTAGCGGATTCTACAATGAGCAGTTCTTC
CASSQDPSSGFYNEQFF
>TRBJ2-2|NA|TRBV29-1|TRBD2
TGCAGCTCCTTAGACGGGGGGGGAGCGGCCGGGGAGCTGTTTTTT
CSSLDGGGAAGELFF
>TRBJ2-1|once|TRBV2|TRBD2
TGTGCCAGCAGTCCTCGACTAGCGGGGGGCCACAATGAGCAGTTCTTC
CASSPRLAGGHNEQFF
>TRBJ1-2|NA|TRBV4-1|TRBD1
TGCGCCAGCAGCCAATTCTACGGACAGGGGACCTATGGCTACACCTTC
CASSQFYGQGTYGYTF